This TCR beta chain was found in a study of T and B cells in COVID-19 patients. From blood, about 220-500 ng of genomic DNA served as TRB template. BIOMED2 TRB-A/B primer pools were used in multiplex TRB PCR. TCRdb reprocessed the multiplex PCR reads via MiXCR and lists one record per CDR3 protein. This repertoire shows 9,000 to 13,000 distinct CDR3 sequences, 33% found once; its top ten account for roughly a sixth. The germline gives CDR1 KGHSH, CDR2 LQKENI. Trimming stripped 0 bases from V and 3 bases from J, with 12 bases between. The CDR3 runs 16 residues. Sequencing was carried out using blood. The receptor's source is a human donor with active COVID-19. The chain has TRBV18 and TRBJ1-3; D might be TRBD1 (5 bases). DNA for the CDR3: TGTGCCAGCTCACCACCGGGAGTAACAGGTGGAAACACCATATATTTT. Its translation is CASSPPGVTGGNTIYF.